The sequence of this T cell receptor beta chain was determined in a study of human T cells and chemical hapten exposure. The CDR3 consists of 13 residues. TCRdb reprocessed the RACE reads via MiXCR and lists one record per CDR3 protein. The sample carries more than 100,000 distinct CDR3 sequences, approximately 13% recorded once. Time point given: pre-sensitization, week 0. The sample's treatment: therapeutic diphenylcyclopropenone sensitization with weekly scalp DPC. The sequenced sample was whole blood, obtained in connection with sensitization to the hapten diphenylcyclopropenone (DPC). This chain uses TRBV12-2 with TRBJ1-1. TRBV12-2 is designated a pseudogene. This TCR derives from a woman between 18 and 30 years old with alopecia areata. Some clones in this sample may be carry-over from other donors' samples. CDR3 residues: CASRLGLRVQAFF. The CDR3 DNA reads TGTGCAAGTCGCTTAGGCTTACGTGTTCAAGCTTTCTTT.